The T cell receptor (beta chain) under discussion was sequenced for a study of T-cell memory formation after mild COVID-19. Study-wide findings and caveats: Clones that got smaller from day 15 to 85 had even CD4/CD8, while clones growing later tipped toward CD4+.

Each CDR3 protein gets one entry after TCRdb re-called the 5' RACE reads with MiXCR. The sample comprises roughly 130,000 distinct CDR3 sequences, about a sixth of which are singletons, and roughly 5.3% rests with the top ten. With regard to this clonotype: What it binds is unknown.

The CDR3 has 18 residues. The germline V gene encodes CDR1 LGHNA and CDR2 YNFKEQ. V lost 1 base and J lost 8, with 26 bases in between. What was sequenced was PBMCs or a T cell subset sorted from them (not recorded which). This chain joins TRBV4-2 and TRBJ1-2, with D possibly TRBD1 on 5 matching bases. This sequence was found in a young man who had mild COVID-19 (a few samples of this study predate the infection). Cell type and time point are not known. CDR3 region: CASSQVGGGARTSGGYTF. In DNA, the CDR3 is TGTGCCAGCAGCCAAGTTGGGGGAGGGGCGAGGACTTCCGGAGGCTACACCTTC.